This TCR beta chain was captured by sequencing in a study of T cell responses to AZD1222 COVID-19 vaccine. V was pared by 4 bases and J by 4 bases, with 16 bases between. The CDR3 is made up of 15 amino acids. The germline V gene encodes CDR1 LGHDT and CDR2 YNNKEL (reference sequence). Generated by immunoSEQ multiplex PCR, the TCRdb table keeps only in-frame clones and is missing some. Of 150,000 to 200,000 clones listed, roughly nine tenths are singletons. The sequence was obtained from an adult who received the AZD1222 COVID-19 vaccine. This sample comprised peripheral blood, obtained 28 days after the second AZD1222 dose. The rearrangement uses TRBV3-1 (or the pseudogene TRBV3-2) and TRBJ1-2; D is ambiguous. The CDR3 reads CASSRREPPSYGYTF. The CDR3 region has the DNA TGTGCCAGCAGCCGCCGGGAGCCCCCGTCCTATGGCTACACCTTC.